The 26 T cell receptor beta chains below all came from one sample that was sequenced in a study of T cell responses to AZD1222 COVID-19 vaccine. Generated by immunoSEQ multiplex PCR, the TCRdb table keeps only in-frame clones and is missing some. Among 100,000 or so clones, 70% to 90% were seen once, and the ten largest hold 15% to 20%. The material was peripheral blood, obtained on day 0 of AZD1222 vaccination. The receptors stem from an adult in good health.

V is TRBV10-3 and J is TRBJ2-2, with 10 nucleotides matching TRBD2. Germline V gives CDR1 ENHRY, CDR2 SYGVKD. This CDR3 contains 16 residues. The V gene end was trimmed by 5 bases and the J gene end by 7 bases; junction bases not matched to a gene: 10. The CDR3: CAISPTSSGGNGELFF. CDR3 DNA sequence: TGTGCCATCAGTCCCACCTCTAGCGGGGGCAACGGGGAGCTGTTTTTT.

This chain links TRBV10-3 with TRBJ1-2; no clear D. V was shortened by 10 bases and J by 0 bases, with 12 bases between the two germline ends. This CDR3 contains 13 residues. Germline V CDR1 and CDR2: ENHRY, SYGVKD. Written as DNA, the CDR3 is TGTGCCACCGGCGGAATTGCTAACTATGGCTACACCTTC. This sequence encodes CATGGIANYGYTF.

The DNA for the CDR3 is TGTGCCAGCAGTTCAGAAGGAGTCACCGGGGAGCTGTTTTTT. Encoded protein: CASSSEGVTGELFF. The chain combines TRBV6-5 with TRBJ2-2; D gene ambiguous. CDR3 length equals 14 residues. Trimming pared 4 bases from V and 4 bases from J, leaving 10 bases between. CDR1 is MNHEY, CDR2 SVGAGI, per germline.

The chain combines TRBV5-6 with TRBJ1-1; D possibly corresponds to TRBD1 (5 bases). Trimming pared 2 bases from V and 6 bases from J, leaving 11 bases between. Germline assignment: CDR1 SGHDT and CDR2 YYEEEE. The CDR3 length is 13 residues. CDR3 DNA: TGTGCCAGCAGCTTTGGGACGGCAGCTGAAGCTTTCTTT. Protein sequence: CASSFGTAAEAFF.

The chain recombines TRBV11-2 with TRBJ1-3; no reliable D call. The germline V gene encodes CDR1 SGHAT and CDR2 FQNNGV. The CDR3 totals 12 residues. The V gene lost 4 bases and the J gene lost 4 bases, with 5 bases spanning the gap. The CDR3 reads CASSSQGNTIYF. Written as DNA, the CDR3 is TGTGCCAGCAGCTCACAGGGAAACACCATATATTTT.

The chain combines TRBV7-8 with TRBJ2-7; 8 nucleotides line up with TRBD1. Germline trimming cut 5 bases from V and 3 bases from J; bases unmatched to any gene: 9. The CDR3 has 15 amino acids. Germline V gene sequence: CDR1 SGHVS, CDR2 FQNEAQ. The CDR3 region has the DNA TGTGCCAGCAGCCGACCAGGGGGCCACAACTACGAGCAGTACTTC. Protein product: CASSRPGGHNYEQYF.

The genes are TRBV7-2 and TRBJ2-2; no reliable D call. V was pared by 2 bases and J by 1 base, with 8 bases between. CDR1 is SGHTA, CDR2 FQGNSA, per germline. This CDR3 is 15 amino acids long. CDR3 sequence reads: CASSLMIGNTGELFF. In DNA, the CDR3 is TGTGCCAGCAGCTTAATGATAGGGAACACCGGGGAGCTGTTTTTT.

The J gene is TRBJ1-1, the V gene TRBV7-2; unclear D gene. Trimming pared 2 bases from V and 0 bases from J, leaving 13 bases between. The V gene's germline CDR1 is SGHTA and CDR2 FQGNSA. The CDR3 contains 16 residues. The chain's CDR3 is CASSLLAGLMNTEAFF. For the CDR3, the DNA is TGTGCCAGCAGCTTATTAGCAGGCTTAATGAACACTGAAGCTTTCTTT.

The rearrangement links TRBV5-1 to TRBJ2-7; 7 nucleotides agree with TRBD2. The V gene's germline CDR1 is SGHRS and CDR2 YFSETQ. Trimming removed 4 bases from V and 12 bases from J; junction bases left unmatched: 22. The CDR3 spans 16 residues. The CDR3: CASSPSSGAQLRVGYF. For the CDR3, the DNA is TGCGCCAGCAGCCCGTCTAGCGGAGCTCAGCTACGAGTGGGGTACTTC.

In its sample, this clone was seen once. V and J are TRBV10-3 and TRBJ1-5, with D maybe TRBD1 (5 bases). The CDR3 is 14 residues long. Trimming took 8 bases from V and 5 from J, leaving 16 bases between them. The germline V gene has CDR1 ENHRY and CDR2 SYGVKD. The CDR3 DNA is TGTGCCATCCGGAAAGGGGTTGACGATCAGCCCCAGCATTTT. This sequence encodes CAIRKGVDDQPQHF.

The rearrangement links TRBV18 to TRBJ2-5; D gene ambiguous. The CDR3 has 14 residues. The V gene lost 0 bases and the J gene lost 5 bases, with 10 bases spanning the gap. Germline V CDR1 and CDR2: KGHSH, LQKENI. The chain's CDR3 is CASSPPSQPETQYF. DNA for the CDR3: TGTGCCAGCTCACCACCGAGCCAGCCGGAGACCCAGTACTTC.

V usage is TRBV19 and J usage is TRBJ1-6; a possible D gene is TRBD1 (5 bases). The germline gives CDR1 LNHDA, CDR2 SQIVND (reference sequence). The length of the CDR3 is 16 residues. Trimming pared 2 bases from V and 8 bases from J, leaving 16 bases between. CDR3 sequence: CASSISGGIRDSPLHF. Written as DNA, the CDR3 is TGTGCCAGTAGTATAAGCGGGGGAATTCGTGATTCACCCCTCCACTTT.

The rearrangement links TRBV27 to TRBJ2-5, with TRBD2 identical over 7 bases. Trimming took 3 bases from V and 5 from J; bases not matched to a gene: 6. There are 14 residues in the CDR3. The germline V gene encodes CDR1 MNHEY and CDR2 SMNVEV (reference sequence). CDR3 in amino acids: CASSFIAGGETQYF. DNA of the CDR3: TGTGCCAGCAGTTTTATAGCGGGCGGCGAGACCCAGTACTTC.

The chain links TRBV5-1 to TRBJ1-4; no firm D call. This CDR3 comprises 14 residues. Trimming shortened V by 0 bases and J by 5 bases, and 8 bases separated the two germline ends. The germline CDR1 and CDR2 sequences are SGHRS and YFSETQ. The CDR3 protein is CASSLASGNEKLFF. The CDR3 nucleotides read TGCGCCAGCAGCTTGGCCTCAGGAAATGAAAAACTGTTTTTT.

The chain is built from TRBV11-2 and TRBJ2-7; no clear D gene. Germline V gives CDR1 SGHAT, CDR2 FQNNGV. CDR3 length: 14 amino acids. V lost 3 bases and J lost 10, with 19 bases in between. DNA for the CDR3: TGTGCCAGCAGCTTCGGGTCCTTAAGCAAGAATCAGTACTTC. This codes for CASSFGSLSKNQYF.

This sequence joins TRBV19 and TRBJ2-2, with D hard to call. CDR3 length: 15 amino acids. The V end was cut by 6 bases, the J end by 5 bases, with 16 bases between. Germline assignment: CDR1 LNHDA and CDR2 SQIVND (reference sequence). The CDR3 here is CASRMGPTRTGELFF. The CDR3 bases are TGTGCCAGTAGGATGGGCCCCACAAGAACCGGGGAGCTGTTTTTT.

There are a few counts of this clone. The chain links TRBV5-6 to TRBJ1-2, with 7 bases that match TRBD1. Trimming cost V 0 bases and J 3 bases; bases outside gene matches: 5. Germline CDR1 SGHDT, CDR2 YYEEEE. CDR3 length equals 15 residues. In nucleotides, the CDR3 is TGTGCCAGCAGCTTGGCCGCCAGGGGGTACTATGGCTACACCTTC. The encoded protein is CASSLAARGYYGYTF.

In its sample, this clone was seen a few times. V and J are TRBV3-1 (or the pseudogene TRBV3-2) and TRBJ2-7; D perhaps matches TRBD1 (5 bases). The germline V gene has CDR1 LGHDT and CDR2 YNNKEL (reference sequence). The CDR3 loop spans 14 amino acids. Trimming pared 6 bases from V and 3 bases from J, leaving 15 bases between. As DNA, the CDR3 is TGTGCCAGCAGTCTGGGCAGGGAAGGCTACGAGCAGTACTTC. Translation gives CASSLGREGYEQYF.

J is TRBJ2-5 and V is TRBV18; no firm D call. Per germline, CDR1 KGHSH and CDR2 LQKENI. V was pared by 3 bases and J by 5 bases, with 7 bases between. The CDR3 length is 12 residues. This chain's CDR3 is CASSPDLETQYF. As DNA, the CDR3 is TGTGCCAGCTCACCGGATTTGGAGACCCAGTACTTC.

This chain links TRBV3-1 (or the pseudogene TRBV3-2) with TRBJ1-3; D not certain. The V gene's germline CDR1 is LGHDT and CDR2 YNNKEL (reference sequence). This CDR3 has 16 amino acids. The V and J ends lost 0 bases and 0 bases respectively, with 9 bases between them. As DNA, the CDR3 is TGTGCCAGCAGCCAAGATGGCGGGGTCTCTGGAAACACCATATATTTT. It yields the protein CASSQDGGVSGNTIYF.

This sequence joins TRBV5-6 and TRBJ1-2; no reliable D call. Trimming took off 2 bases at V and 4 bases at J, with 6 bases between the two ends. Germline assignment: CDR1 SGHDT and CDR2 YYEEEE. The CDR3 runs 12 residues. The CDR3 sequence is CASSFRSYGYTF. As DNA, the CDR3 is TGTGCCAGCAGCTTTCGGAGCTATGGCTACACCTTC. The full variable domain, rest sourced from reference TRBV5-6 and TRBJ1-2, is DAGVTQSPTHLIKTRGQQVTLRCSPKSGHDTVSWYQQALGQGPQFIFQYYEEEERQRGNFPDRFSGHQFPNYSSELNVNALLLGDSALYLCASSFRSYGYTFGSGTRLTVV.

The chain carries TRBV15 and TRBJ1-2, with D perhaps matching TRBD1 (5 bases). Trimming pared 1 base from V and 3 bases from J, leaving 6 bases between. The CDR3 covers 13 residues. Germline-derived CDR1 and CDR2 are LNHNV and YYDKDF (reference sequence). The CDR3 region has the DNA TGTGCCACCAGCAGAGGGGGCGACTATGGCTACACCTTC. Protein: CATSRGGDYGYTF.

The V call is TRBV19, the J call TRBJ2-7; D not certain. Germline CDR1 reads LNHDA; CDR2 reads SQIVND (reference sequence). Trimming stripped 0 bases from V and 0 bases from J, with 18 bases between. The CDR3 sequence is 18 residues long. The DNA for the CDR3 is TGTGCCAGTAGTATAGATGTGGAGACATTATCCCCCTCCTACGAGCAGTACTTC. It encodes CASSIDVETLSPSYEQYF.

J is TRBJ1-2 and V is TRBV2, with D perhaps TRBD1 (6 bases). CDR3 length: 13 residues. CDR1 is SNHLY, CDR2 FYNNEI, per germline. V was clipped by 1 base and J by 8 bases, with 11 bases between them. The DNA for the CDR3 is TGTGCCAGCAGTGAAGGAGGAACAGGGGGCTACACCTTC. It encodes CASSEGGTGGYTF.

The CDR3, as DNA: TGTGCCAGCAGCCTCCTCGATAAAAGCACTGAAGCTTTCTTT. This translates into CASSLLDKSTEAFF. The chain combines TRBV14 with TRBJ1-1; D is unresolved. There are 14 residues in the CDR3. V lost 4 bases and J 4 bases, leaving 13 bases between the germline ends. Looked up from germline, CDR1 is SGHDN and CDR2 is FVKESK.

This rearrangement joins TRBV11-1 to TRBJ2-7; TRBD2 aligns across 12 bases. Per the germline V gene, CDR1 is SGHAT and CDR2 is FQDESV (reference sequence). The CDR3 spans 15 residues. V shed 6 bases, J shed 7 bases, and the junction held 10 bases outside the gene matches. The CDR3 here is CASRRLAGVSGEQYF. The CDR3 DNA sequence: TGTGCCAGCAGAAGACTAGCGGGAGTCTCGGGTGAGCAGTACTTC. The full variable domain, rest sourced from reference TRBV11-1 and TRBJ2-7, is EAEVAQSPRYKITEKSQAVAFWCDPISGHATLYWYRQILGQGPELLVQFQDESVVDDSQLPKDRFSAERLKGVDSTLKIQPAELGDSAMYLCASRRLAGVSGEQYFGPGTRLTVT.